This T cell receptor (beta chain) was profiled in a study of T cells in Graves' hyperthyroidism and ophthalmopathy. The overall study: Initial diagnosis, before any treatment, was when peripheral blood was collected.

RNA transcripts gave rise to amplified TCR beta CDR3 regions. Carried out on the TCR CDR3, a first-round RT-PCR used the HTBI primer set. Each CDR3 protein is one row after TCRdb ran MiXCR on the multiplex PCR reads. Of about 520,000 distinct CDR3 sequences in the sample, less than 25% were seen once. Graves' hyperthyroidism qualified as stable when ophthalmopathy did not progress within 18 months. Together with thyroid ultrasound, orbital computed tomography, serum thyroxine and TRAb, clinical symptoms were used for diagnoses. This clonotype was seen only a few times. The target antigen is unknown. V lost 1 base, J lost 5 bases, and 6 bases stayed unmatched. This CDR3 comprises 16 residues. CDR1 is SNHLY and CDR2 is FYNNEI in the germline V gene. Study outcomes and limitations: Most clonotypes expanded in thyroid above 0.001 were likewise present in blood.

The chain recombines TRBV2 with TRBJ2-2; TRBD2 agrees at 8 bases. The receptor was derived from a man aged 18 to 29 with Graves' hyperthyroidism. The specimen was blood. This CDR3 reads CASSEGLASGTGELFF. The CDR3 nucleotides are TGTGCCAGCAGTGAAGGTTTGGCTAGCGGGACCGGGGAGCTGTTTTTT.